A single sample is the source of the 3 T cell receptor beta chains below, sequenced in a study of blood T cells in healthy people across ages. Next came a second PCR, run for about 7 to 12 cycles, which used a sample-barcoded 5' primer along with a J-beta primer mix. One entry per CDR3 protein, called by TCRdb with MiXCR from the 5' RACE reads. The sample has 800,000 to 950,000 distinct CDR3 sequences, approximately 32% seen once; the top ten hold roughly a tenth. The same data also contributed to another study, on T cells of mothers and their children.

The sequencing input was blood. The receptors were gathered from a woman between 40 and 55 years old in good health.

This clonotype was recorded at least ten times. The rearrangement joins TRBV12-3 or TRBV12-4 to TRBJ2-7; D gene ambiguous. V was pared by 4 bases and J by 3 bases, with 13 bases between. CDR3 length: 14 amino acids. CDR3 protein: CASSYSDLLYEQYF. CDR3 sequence (DNA): TGTGCCAGCAGTTACAGCGATCTTCTCTACGAGCAGTACTTC.

This clonotype was detected a few times. The CDR3 bases are TGTGCCAGCAGTGGGGGAACAAGCTCCTACAATGAGCAGTTCTTC. This translates into CASSGGTSSYNEQFF. This chain links TRBV2 with TRBJ2-1; D uncertain. CDR1 and CDR2 (germline): SNHLY, FYNNEI. V lost 4 bases and J 0 bases, leaving 10 bases between the germline ends. The CDR3 is made up of 15 amino acids.

In this sample, this clonotype turned up a few times. The chain has TRBV28 and TRBJ1-5, with 9 positions matching TRBD1. Germline CDR1 MDHEN, CDR2 SYDVKM. This CDR3 contains 18 residues. After removal of 5 bases from V and 6 bases from J, the junction contained 17 bases not matched to a gene. The CDR3 loop is CASSQTWDREKRGQPQHF. DNA for the CDR3: TGTGCCAGCAGTCAGACGTGGGACAGGGAAAAGAGGGGTCAGCCCCAGCATTTT.